These 24 T cell receptor beta chains originate from one sample sequenced in a study of blood T cell repertoires in COVID-19. TCRdb keeps only in-frame clones here, not all; method: immunoSEQ multiplex PCR. Of about 270,000 clones in the sample, around 92% were seen once. The sample taken for sequencing was peripheral blood. The receptors stem from a young adult with COVID-19, enrolled during active disease.

V gene TRBV2 combines with J gene TRBJ2-3, with TRBD2 as a possible D gene (6 bases). With 8 bases removed from V and 2 bases from J, the gap between germline ends came to 11 bases. The germline CDR1 and CDR2 sequences are SNHLY and FYNNEI. CDR3 length: 13 amino acids. The CDR3 region has the DNA TGTGCCAGCTTCGGCGGGACCACAGATACGCAGTATTTT. Residues: CASFGGTTDTQYF.

The chain carries TRBV4-2 and TRBJ2-7, with D uncertain. V was trimmed by 1 base and J by 3 bases, leaving 13 bases between them. The CDR3 is 15 residues long. CDR1 is LGHNA and CDR2 is YNFKEQ in the germline V gene. The CDR3 here is CASSQVAGTVYEQYF. CDR3 nucleotide sequence: TGTGCCAGCAGCCAAGTTGCCGGTACGGTCTACGAGCAGTACTTC.

The rearrangement links TRBV24-1 to TRBJ2-2, with 9 bases that match TRBD2. The germline V gene encodes CDR1 KGHDR and CDR2 SFDVKD. The CDR3 consists of 17 residues. With V trimmed by 5 bases and J by 6 bases, 12 bases remained unmatched. CDR3 sequence reads: CATSAPPGGRASGELFF. CDR3 coding DNA: TGTGCCACCAGTGCCCCCCCGGGCGGGAGGGCCTCCGGGGAGCTGTTTTTT.

V and J are TRBV29-1 and TRBJ1-1; TRBD1 matches at 7 bases. Per the germline V gene, CDR1 is SQVTM and CDR2 is ANQGSEA. This CDR3 comprises 13 residues. The V gene end was trimmed by 6 bases and the J gene end by 4 bases; junction bases not matched to a gene: 8. The CDR3 nucleotides are TGCAGCGTAGAACAGGGGATTGGCACTGAAGCTTTCTTT. Translation gives CSVEQGIGTEAFF.

The chain is built from TRBV10-2 and TRBJ2-1; weak D call: TRBD1 (6 bases). This CDR3 region has 12 residues. The germline CDR1 and CDR2 sequences are WSHSY and SAAADI. V dropped 4 bases and J dropped 7 bases, with 8 bases sitting between them. CDR3 DNA: TGCGCCAGCAGTGCAGGGGTAAATGAGCAGTTCTTC. Protein sequence: CASSAGVNEQFF.

For the CDR3, the DNA is TGCGCCAGCAGCCTTGGGGGGGACGAGCAGTACTTC. Encoded protein: CASSLGGDEQYF. V gene TRBV4-1 combines with J gene TRBJ2-7, with 7 positions matching TRBD2. The V gene end was trimmed by 4 bases and the J gene end by 5 bases; junction bases not matched to a gene: 2. Germline lookup yields CDR1 MGHRA and CDR2 YSYEKL. The CDR3 is 12 residues long.

The chain combines TRBV5-1 with TRBJ2-3; 11 nucleotides agree with TRBD2. This CDR3 comprises 17 residues. J lost 0 bases, V lost 6 bases, and 9 bases had no gene match. CDR1 and CDR2 (germline): SGHRS, YFSETQ. CDR3 in amino acids: CASKSGTSGSSTDTQYF. CDR3 DNA: TGCGCCAGCAAATCTGGGACTAGCGGATCTAGCACAGATACGCAGTATTTT.

This clone was picked up a small number of times. The chain is built from TRBV28 and TRBJ2-7; TRBD1 matches at 7 bases. From germline, CDR1 is MDHEN and CDR2 SYDVKM. The V gene end was trimmed by 9 bases and the J gene end by 1 base; junction bases not matched to a gene: 9. CDR3 length: 14 residues. For the CDR3, the DNA is TGTGCCAGTGCGACAGGGACCACTTCCTACGAGCAGTACTTC. This codes for CASATGTTSYEQYF. The whole variable domain, filled in from reference TRBV28 and TRBJ2-7, reads DVKVTQSSRYLVKRTGEKVFLECVQDMDHENMFWYRQDPGLGLRLIYFSYDVKMKEKGDIPEGYSVSREKKERFSLILESASTNQTSMYLCASATGTTSYEQYFGPGTRLTVT.

This chain connects TRBV5-6 to TRBJ2-4; 9 bases are shared with TRBD1. Germline V gene lookup returns CDR1 SGHDT and CDR2 YYEEEE. The CDR3 spans 16 residues. Germline trimming cut 0 bases from V and 2 bases from J; bases unmatched to any gene: 3. The CDR3 region is CASSLGQGGTKNIQYF. CDR3 bases: TGTGCCAGCAGCTTGGGACAGGGGGGGACCAAAAACATTCAGTACTTC.

The chain has TRBV24-1 and TRBJ2-2; D might be TRBD1 (5 bases). Trimming stripped 4 bases from V and 1 base from J, with 9 bases between. Germline V gene data show CDR1 as KGHDR and CDR2 as SFDVKD. There are 15 residues in the CDR3. In nucleotides, the CDR3 is TGTGCCACCAGTGACCAGGGCGGGAACACCGGGGAGCTGTTTTTT. It yields the protein CATSDQGGNTGELFF.

This clone showed up just once. The V call is TRBV2, the J call TRBJ2-1, with D tentatively TRBD1 (6 bases). Germline CDR1 and CDR2: SNHLY and FYNNEI. Trimming shortened V by 6 bases and J by 15 bases, and 15 bases separated the two germline ends. This CDR3 comprises 11 residues. The CDR3 loop is CASSEGQGLFF. For the CDR3, the DNA is TGTGCCAGCAGCGAGGGGCAGGGGTTGTTCTTC.

This rearrangement joins TRBV19 to TRBJ1-1, with D maybe TRBD1 (6 bases). The germline V gene encodes CDR1 LNHDA and CDR2 SQIVND (reference sequence). Trimming removed 5 bases from V and 4 bases from J, with 14 bases in between. The CDR3 runs 14 residues. The CDR3 sequence is CASSPMGGATEAFF. CDR3 DNA: TGTGCCAGTAGTCCAATGGGGGGGGCCACTGAAGCTTTCTTT.

The chain recombines TRBV6-1 with TRBJ2-3, with 9 nucleotides matching TRBD2. V lost 4 bases to trimming and J lost 2 bases; unmatched junction nucleotides: 19. The CDR3 has 20 amino acids. Germline values: CDR1 MNHNS, CDR2 SASEGT. In DNA form, the CDR3 reads TGTGCCAGCAGTGCGGTAAGGGAGGCGGGAGGGCCGGTGGTCACAGATACGCAGTATTTT. This encodes CASSAVREAGGPVVTDTQYF.

The gene calls are TRBV7-3 and TRBJ1-2; 9 nucleotides line up with TRBD1. The CDR3 covers 16 residues. Trimming at V came to 5 bases and at J to 7 bases, leaving 14 bases not matched to a gene. Germline V gene lookup returns CDR1 SGHTA and CDR2 FQGTGA. This CDR3 reads CASSLQSGTGSSGYTF. DNA for the CDR3: TGTGCCAGCAGCCTACAATCCGGGACAGGGAGTAGTGGCTACACCTTC.

The genes are TRBV4-1 and TRBJ2-1; 11 bases fit TRBD2. The V and J ends lost 3 bases and 5 bases, in that order; junction bases with no gene match: 9. The CDR3 has 17 residues. Germline V gives CDR1 MGHRA, CDR2 YSYEKL. As DNA, the CDR3 is TGCGCCAGCAGCCATCCCCCCGGGACTAGCGGAAACAATGAGCAGTTCTTC. It specifies CASSHPPGTSGNNEQFF.

V is TRBV28 and J is TRBJ1-6, with 8 bases lining up with TRBD1. V lost 2 bases and J lost 8; bases outside the gene matches: 8. This CDR3 region has 16 residues. Germline CDR1 is MDHEN and CDR2 is SYDVKM. CDR3: CASSLNGQGADSPLHF. The CDR3 region has the DNA TGTGCCAGCAGTTTAAACGGCCAGGGGGCAGATTCACCCCTCCACTTT. The whole variable domain, remainder taken from reference TRBV28 and TRBJ1-6, is DVKVTQSSRYLVKRTGEKVFLECVQDMDHENMFWYRQDPGLGLRLIYFSYDVKMKEKGDIPEGYSVSREKKERFSLILESASTNQTSMYLCASSLNGQGADSPLHFGNGTRLTVT.

The chain carries TRBV2 and TRBJ2-5; D is undetermined. Germline V gene data show CDR1 as SNHLY and CDR2 as FYNNEI. This CDR3 spans 11 amino acids. V lost 6 bases to trimming and J lost 2 bases, with 4 bases between them. The CDR3 coding sequence is TGTGCCAGCAGATATCAAGAGACCCAGTACTTC. Translating gives CASRYQETQYF.

The chain carries TRBV27 and TRBJ2-3, with D maybe TRBD2 (6 bases). The CDR3 runs to 20 residues. Germline CDR1 reads MNHEY; CDR2 reads SMNVEV (reference sequence). The ends were cut back, 10 bases at V and 6 bases at J, with 38 bases in the middle. In nucleotides, the CDR3 is TGTGCCACTGTATATACGGGAGCTTCACACAGATACCTAACCTCCGATACGCAGTATTTT. Amino acid sequence: CATVYTGASHRYLTSDTQYF.

This chain joins TRBV6-4 and TRBJ2-2, with 7 bases aligning to TRBD1. CDR1 is MRHNA and CDR2 is SNTAGT in the germline V gene. V was pared by 1 base and J by 6 bases, with 2 bases of the junction left unmatched. This CDR3 has 14 residues. CDR3 sequence: CASSDLQGSGELFF. CDR3 in DNA: TGTGCCAGCAGTGACTTACAGGGGTCCGGGGAGCTGTTTTTT.

The V call is TRBV3-1 (or the pseudogene TRBV3-2), the J call TRBJ1-2, with D perhaps matching TRBD1 (5 bases). Germline CDR1 and CDR2: LGHDT and YNNKEL (reference sequence). V was cut by 4 bases and J by 4 bases, with 16 bases left in between. CDR3 length equals 15 residues. CDR3 nucleotides: TGTGCCAGCAGCCCATGGGGGGGGAACCTCTATGGCTACACCTTC. Its translation is CASSPWGGNLYGYTF.

The chain is built from TRBV6-1 and TRBJ1-6; D gene ambiguous. The CDR3 is made up of 16 amino acids. The V and J ends lost 0 bases and 5 bases respectively, with 11 bases between them. CDR1 is MNHNS and CDR2 is SASEGT in the germline V gene. The DNA of the CDR3 is TGTGCCAGCAGTGAAGCGGGAGGCGCGAATAATTCACCCCTCCACTTT. Encoded protein: CASSEAGGANNSPLHF.

Note on this clone: At one end the junction does not follow the germline gene, possibly because of a read error. The chain carries TRBV5-1 and TRBJ2-2, with TRBD1 matching over 9 bases. The CDR3 spans 15 residues. CDR1 is SGHRS and CDR2 is YFSETQ in the germline V gene. CDR3 residues: CASRDTGGGTEELFF. For the CDR3, the DNA is TGCGCCAGCAGAGATACAGGGGGCGGAACCGAGGAGCTGTTTTTT.

The chain recombines TRBV4-2 with TRBJ2-7, with D possibly being TRBD2 (5 bases). V lost 1 base and J 4 bases, leaving 14 bases between the germline ends. This CDR3 comprises 15 residues. CDR1 and CDR2 from the germline V gene are LGHNA and YNFKEQ. In DNA, the CDR3 is TGTGCCAGCAGCCAAGCGGAGACTACTTTTTACGAGCAGTACTTC. Translating it yields CASSQAETTFYEQYF.

The rearrangement joins TRBV12-3 or TRBV12-4 to TRBJ1-2, with D perhaps TRBD1 (5 bases). The CDR3 spans 12 residues. Trimming left V 1 base short and J 8 bases short, with 8 bases between. CDR3 in amino acids: CASSLERGGYTF. The CDR3 DNA follows: TGTGCCAGCAGTTTAGAACGGGGGGGCTACACCTTC.